This is a list of T cell receptor beta chains from one sample in a study of beta chain features in type 1 diabetes. Data came from immunoSEQ multiplex PCR; TCRdb stores just in-frame clones and leaves some out. Among just under 150,000 clones listed, less than 15% were seen once. Sequenced material: central memory CD4+ T cells from blood. The receptors stem from a man aged 18 to 35 with type 1 diabetes. CDR3s include the opening cysteine and the closing phenylalanine or tryptophan. A D gene is named only where the DNA matches it firmly. Not all rows give a size; the values are once, few, many and, for expanded clones, a class.

D gene: TRBD2; J gene: TRBJ2-7; V gene: TRBV6-5; clone size: few; CDR3 DNA: TGTGCCAGCAGTAGACTAGCGGGGCTCTACGAGCAGTACTTC; CDR3 protein: CASSRLAGLYEQYF
D gene: .; J gene: TRBJ2-5; V gene: TRBV28; clone size: .; CDR3 DNA: TGTGCCAGCAGTCCCAACTATCCTGGGGAGACCCAGTACTTC; CDR3 protein: CASSPNYPGETQYF
D gene: .; J gene: TRBJ2-5; V gene: TRBV5-8; clone size: few; CDR3 DNA: TGTGCCAGCAGCCGAGGGCAAGGACTTCAAGAGACCCAGTACTTC; CDR3 protein: CASSRGQGLQETQYF
D gene: TRBD2; J gene: TRBJ2-3; V gene: TRBV9; clone size: .; CDR3 DNA: TGTGCCAGCAGCGTAGGAGTTAGCGGGGGGCCCGATACGCAGTATTTT; CDR3 protein: CASSVGVSGGPDTQYF
D gene: TRBD1; J gene: TRBJ1-1; V gene: TRBV29-1; clone size: .; CDR3 DNA: TGCAGCGTTCAAGGAGGGCCTGGACAGGGGGCCACTGAAGCTTTCTTT; CDR3 protein: CSVQGGPGQGATEAFF
D gene: .; J gene: TRBJ2-3; V gene: TRBV7-9; clone size: few; CDR3 DNA: TGTGCCAGCATGCGGGATACGCAGTATTTT; CDR3 protein: CASMRDTQYF
D gene: .; J gene: TRBJ1-1; V gene: TRBV23-1; clone size: few; CDR3 DNA: TGCGCCACCTTACTTCGGCCACCCAACACTGAAGCTTTCTTT; CDR3 protein: CATLLRPPNTEAFF
D gene: TRBD1; J gene: TRBJ1-6; V gene: TRBV30; clone size: .; CDR3 DNA: TGTGCCATCCGATCCGGGACAGGGAATTCACCCCTCCACTTT; CDR3 protein: CAIRSGTGNSPLHF
D gene: TRBD2; J gene: TRBJ2-3; V gene: TRBV10-3; clone size: few; CDR3 DNA: TGTGCCATCAGTGCTTCGCGGGGGGACACAGATACGCAGTATTTT; CDR3 protein: CAISASRGDTDTQYF
D gene: .; J gene: TRBJ1-4; V gene: TRBV5-1; clone size: once; CDR3 DNA: TGCGCCAGCAGCTTGTCTACAGCAACTAATGAAAAACTGTTTTTT; CDR3 protein: CASSLSTATNEKLFF
D gene: TRBD1; J gene: TRBJ1-2; V gene: TRBV9; clone size: .; CDR3 DNA: TGTGCCAGCAGCCCGGGGACAGGGGGCATCTATGGCTACACCTTC; CDR3 protein: CASSPGTGGIYGYTF
D gene: TRBD1; J gene: TRBJ2-7; V gene: TRBV5-1; clone size: .; CDR3 DNA: TGCGCCAGCAGCTTGACCGGCAGGACGCCCGGGACAGGGGCTGACGAGCAGTACTTC; CDR3 protein: CASSLTGRTPGTGADEQYF
D gene: .; J gene: TRBJ1-2; V gene: TRBV7-9; clone size: .; CDR3 DNA: TGTGCCAGCAGCTCCCACCGCACTGGTGGCTACACCTTC; CDR3 protein: CASSSHRTGGYTF
D gene: .; J gene: TRBJ1-2; V gene: TRBV25-1; clone size: .; CDR3 DNA: TGTGCCAGCAGGACAGCTAACTATGGCTACACCTTC; CDR3 protein: CASRTANYGYTF
D gene: TRBD1; J gene: TRBJ2-1; V gene: TRBV6-1; clone size: .; CDR3 DNA: TGTGCCAGCACCCGAGGACAGGCCAATGAGCAGTTCTTC; CDR3 protein: CASTRGQANEQFF
D gene: .; J gene: TRBJ2-1; V gene: TRBV4-2; clone size: many; CDR3 DNA: TGTGCCAGCAGCCAAAGGCAAGGTGGGTTGGCCGAGCAGTTCTTC; CDR3 protein: CASSQRQGGLAEQFF
D gene: TRBD1; J gene: TRBJ1-4; V gene: TRBV2; clone size: .; CDR3 DNA: TGTGCCAGCAGTGGACAGGGGGCGAGTGCTAATGAAAAACTGTTTTTT; CDR3 protein: CASSGQGASANEKLFF
D gene: TRBD1; J gene: TRBJ1-1; V gene: TRBV30; clone size: .; CDR3 DNA: TGTGCCTGGGATCCGGGACAGCCGAACACTGAAGCTTTCTTT; CDR3 protein: CAWDPGQPNTEAFF
D gene: .; J gene: TRBJ2-6; V gene: TRBV28; clone size: few; CDR3 DNA: TGTGCCAGCAGTTTTGTAGGGGCCGGTGGGGCCAACGTCCTGACTTTC; CDR3 protein: CASSFVGAGGANVLTF
D gene: .; J gene: TRBJ1-1; V gene: TRBV5-1; clone size: few; CDR3 DNA: TGCGCCAGCAGCCCCCGGGGAGGGAACACTGAAGCTTTCTTT; CDR3 protein: CASSPRGGNTEAFF
D gene: .; J gene: TRBJ2-6; V gene: TRBV5-1; clone size: .; CDR3 DNA: TGCGCCAGCAGCCTACGGAGCTCTGGGGCCAACGTCCTGACTTTC; CDR3 protein: CASSLRSSGANVLTF
D gene: .; J gene: TRBJ2-7; V gene: TRBV21-1; clone size: many; CDR3 DNA: TGTGCCAGCACTCTCCTCCAGGACGGCTCATACGAGCAGTACTTC; CDR3 protein: CASTLLQDGSYEQYF
D gene: .; J gene: TRBJ1-1; V gene: TRBV29-1; clone size: .; CDR3 DNA: TGCAGCGTCAACGGCCTGGGCGAAGCTTTCTTT; CDR3 protein: CSVNGLGEAFF
D gene: .; J gene: TRBJ2-5; V gene: TRBV30; clone size: few; CDR3 DNA: TGTGCCTGGAGTGTAGGCCCCGGAGAGCTTCCCGGGAGGACCCAGTACTTC; CDR3 protein: CAWSVGPGELPGRTQYF
D gene: .; J gene: TRBJ1-4; V gene: TRBV18; clone size: many; CDR3 DNA: TGTGCCAGCTCACCTAATAGGGGCAACGAAAAACTGTTTTTT; CDR3 protein: CASSPNRGNEKLFF
D gene: .; J gene: TRBJ1-1; V gene: TRBV9; clone size: .; CDR3 DNA: TGTGCCAGCAGCGCCTCGGTAGGGAGAAACACTGAAGCTTTCTTT; CDR3 protein: CASSASVGRNTEAFF
D gene: .; J gene: TRBJ2-6; V gene: TRBV6-1; clone size: few; CDR3 DNA: TGTGCCAGCAGCGTCCAGGGCTCTGGGGCCAACGTCCTGACTTTC; CDR3 protein: CASSVQGSGANVLTF
D gene: .; J gene: TRBJ2-1; V gene: TRBV18; clone size: .; CDR3 DNA: TGTGCCAGCTCACCACCCGACCACTACAATGAGCAGTTCTTC; CDR3 protein: CASSPPDHYNEQFF
D gene: TRBD2; J gene: TRBJ2-3; V gene: TRBV27; clone size: .; CDR3 DNA: TGTGCCAGCAGTTCGGGGGGGGCGGCAGATACGCAGTATTTT; CDR3 protein: CASSSGGAADTQYF
D gene: .; J gene: TRBJ1-1; V gene: TRBV30; clone size: .; CDR3 DNA: TGTGCCTGGAGTCCCGGCGGGAACACTGAAGCTTTCTTT; CDR3 protein: CAWSPGGNTEAFF
D gene: .; J gene: TRBJ2-7; V gene: TRBV14; clone size: .; CDR3 DNA: TGTGCCAGCAGCCTAAAGGTGGCTAGTGACGAGCAGTACTTC; CDR3 protein: CASSLKVASDEQYF
D gene: .; J gene: TRBJ2-5; V gene: TRBV19; clone size: few; CDR3 DNA: TGTGCCAGTAGTATCACCGGACTCCAAGAGACCCAGTACTTC; CDR3 protein: CASSITGLQETQYF
D gene: .; J gene: TRBJ2-7; V gene: TRBV7-3; clone size: .; CDR3 DNA: TGTGCCAGCAGCCCCATGGGGGGCGTACCCAGTGCCGAGCAGTACTTC; CDR3 protein: CASSPMGGVPSAEQYF
D gene: .; J gene: TRBJ2-5; V gene: TRBV7-9; clone size: .; CDR3 DNA: TGTGCCAGCAGCCCCTCTTGGGCAGGGACGGGGGAGACCCAGTACTTC; CDR3 protein: CASSPSWAGTGETQYF
D gene: TRBD1; J gene: TRBJ2-6; V gene: TRBV4-1; clone size: few; CDR3 DNA: TGCGCCAGCAGCCAAGCAACAGGGGCTACTGGGGCCAACGTCCTGACTTTC; CDR3 protein: CASSQATGATGANVLTF
D gene: TRBD1; J gene: TRBJ1-5; V gene: TRBV7-9; clone size: .; CDR3 DNA: TGTGCCAGCAGCGCCGGACAGGGGGACTATCAGCCCCAGCATTTT; CDR3 protein: CASSAGQGDYQPQHF
D gene: .; J gene: TRBJ2-5; V gene: TRBV28; clone size: .; CDR3 DNA: TGTGCCAGCAGTTCAACACTACAAGAGACCCAGTACTTC; CDR3 protein: CASSSTLQETQYF
D gene: TRBD1; J gene: TRBJ2-7; V gene: TRBV11-3; clone size: .; CDR3 DNA: TGTGCCAGCAGCCCTAGTCCTTGGGACAGGGGACAGGGAGAGCAGTACTTC; CDR3 protein: CASSPSPWDRGQGEQYF
D gene: .; J gene: TRBJ2-2; V gene: TRBV13; clone size: .; CDR3 DNA: TGTGCCAGCAGCTTTTATGCCGGGGAGCTGTTTTTT; CDR3 protein: CASSFYAGELFF
D gene: .; J gene: TRBJ1-1; V gene: TRBV19; clone size: few; CDR3 DNA: TGTGCCAGTAGTATCGGGGGCGAGATAACTGAAGCTTTCTTT; CDR3 protein: CASSIGGEITEAFF
D gene: .; J gene: TRBJ1-1; V gene: TRBV7-8; clone size: .; CDR3 DNA: TGTGCCTCCAGTCCAGGGGCAGGGTGGAAGGACACTGAAGCTTTCTTT; CDR3 protein: CASSPGAGWKDTEAFF
D gene: TRBD1; J gene: TRBJ2-7; V gene: TRBV6-1; clone size: few; CDR3 DNA: TGTGCCAGCACCCAGACAGGGGTCCACGAGCAGTACTTC; CDR3 protein: CASTQTGVHEQYF
D gene: .; J gene: TRBJ1-5; V gene: TRBV4-1; clone size: .; CDR3 DNA: TGCGCCAGCAGCCCCTCGGGAATGGGCAATCAGCCCCAGCATTTT; CDR3 protein: CASSPSGMGNQPQHF
D gene: .; J gene: TRBJ1-6; V gene: TRBV5-6; clone size: few; CDR3 DNA: TGTGCCAGCACCCTAGGAGAGATTACTTCACCCCTCCACTTT; CDR3 protein: CASTLGEITSPLHF
D gene: .; J gene: TRBJ1-3; V gene: TRBV9; clone size: few; CDR3 DNA: TGTGCCAGCAGCGTCGCGGGACTCGCGAGCTCTGGAAACACCATATATTTT; CDR3 protein: CASSVAGLASSGNTIYF
D gene: .; J gene: TRBJ2-5; V gene: TRBV18; clone size: .; CDR3 DNA: TGTGCCAGCTCACCTGCGGCGGAGGGGGCTCCAGAGACCCAGTACTTC; CDR3 protein: CASSPAAEGAPETQYF
D gene: .; J gene: TRBJ1-1; V gene: TRBV14; clone size: .; CDR3 DNA: TGTGCCAGCAGCCTAAACGCGGGGGGCGCGCGAACTGAAGCTTTCTTT; CDR3 protein: CASSLNAGGARTEAFF